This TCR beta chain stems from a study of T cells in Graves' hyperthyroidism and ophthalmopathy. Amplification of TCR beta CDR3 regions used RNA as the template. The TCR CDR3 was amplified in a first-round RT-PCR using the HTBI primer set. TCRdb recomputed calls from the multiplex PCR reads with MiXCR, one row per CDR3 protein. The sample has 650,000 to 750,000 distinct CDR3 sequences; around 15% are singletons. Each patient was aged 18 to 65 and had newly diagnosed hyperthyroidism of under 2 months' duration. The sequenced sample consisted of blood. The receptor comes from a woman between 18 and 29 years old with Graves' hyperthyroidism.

CDR3 region: CASSLILPYEQYF. The CDR3 nucleotides are TGTGCCAGCAGCTTAATACTCCCCTACGAGCAGTACTTC. The chain joins TRBV7-9 to TRBJ2-7, with D hard to call. V lost 2 bases and J 2 bases, leaving 7 bases between the germline ends. CDR1 and CDR2 from the germline V gene are SEHNR and FQNEAQ (reference sequence). This CDR3 is built from 13 residues.